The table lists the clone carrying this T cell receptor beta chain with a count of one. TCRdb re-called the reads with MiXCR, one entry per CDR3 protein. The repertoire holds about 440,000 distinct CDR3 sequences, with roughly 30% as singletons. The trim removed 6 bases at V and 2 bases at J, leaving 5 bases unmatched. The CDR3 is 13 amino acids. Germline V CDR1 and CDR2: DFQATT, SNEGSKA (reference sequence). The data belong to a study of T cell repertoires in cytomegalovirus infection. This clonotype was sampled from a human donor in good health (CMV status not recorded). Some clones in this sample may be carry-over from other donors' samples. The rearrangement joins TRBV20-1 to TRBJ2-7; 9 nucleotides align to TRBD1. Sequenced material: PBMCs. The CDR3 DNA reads TGCAGTGCACCCCGGGACAGGGCCTACGAGCAGTACTTC. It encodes CSAPRDRAYEQYF.